This entry describes one TCR beta chain. TCRdb's copy holds only in-frame clones and misses some; the assay was immunoSEQ multiplex PCR. The table shows about 32,000 clones, with approximately 80% occurring only once. The data were taken from a study of PD-L1 blockade in urothelial cancer. CDR1 SGHTA and CDR2 FQGNSA come from the germline V gene. V lost 7 bases to trimming and J lost 0 bases; unmatched junction nucleotides: 11. The CDR3 is made up of 16 amino acids. V usage is TRBV7-2 and J usage is TRBJ1-2, with 7 bases identical to TRBD1. The material was PBMCs, obtained around atezolizumab (anti-PD-L1) treatment. The sequence was collected from a man aged 55 to 70 with urothelial cancer. CDR3 DNA: TGTGCCAGCACCCTAGACAGGGCTACAGCTAACTATGGCTACACCTTC. Protein sequence: CASTLDRATANYGYTF.